This T cell receptor beta chain was captured in a study of T cells in Graves' hyperthyroidism and ophthalmopathy. Study as a whole: Before treatment of any kind, peripheral blood was taken at initial diagnosis. Overall study results and limits: Peripheral blood also featured most of the thyroid clonotypes expanded above 0.001. Patients with ophthalmopathy were separated from those with stable hyperthyroidism by a 13 V-J model.

TCR beta CDR3 regions were amplified from RNA transcripts. Primed by the HTBI set, a first-round RT-PCR was run on the TCR CDR3. TCRdb re-derived calls from the multiplex PCR reads in MiXCR, one entry per CDR3 protein. The sample lists 250,000 to 400,000 distinct CDR3 sequences, roughly an eighth seen once, with almost 35% in the top ten. Looked up from germline, CDR1 is DFQATT and CDR2 is SNEGSKA (reference sequence). This CDR3 contains 14 residues. About this clonotype: Antigen specificity is unknown. A junction boundary mismatches the germline segment, possibly from a read error.

This chain uses TRBV20-1 with TRBJ2-7; 11 nucleotides match TRBD2. The clonotype was recovered from a woman in her 40s with Graves' ophthalmopathy. Sequencing was performed on blood. CDR3 DNA: TGCAGTGCTAATAGCGGGGGGGCCTCCTACGGGCAGTACTTC. Its protein is CSANSGGASYGQYF.